This is a list of T cell receptor beta chains from one sample in a study of blood T cell repertoires in COVID-19. The table came from immunoSEQ multiplex PCR; TCRdb's copy has only in-frame clones and leaves some out. The repertoire holds approximately 170,000 clones, around 85% seen once, with around 10% in the top ten. The sample was peripheral blood. These receptors all come from a man aged 60 to 69 with active or convalescent COVID-19. CDR3s include the opening cysteine and the closing phenylalanine or tryptophan. D genes are given only for firm matches. Size is omitted from some rows. Given values are once, few, many or a class for expanded clones.

j_call v_call d_call clone_size cdr3_nt cdr3_aa
TRBJ1-1 TRBV5-1 TRBD1 NA TGCGCCAGCAGCACCGGACAGGACGGCACTGAAGCTTTCTTT CASSTGQDGTEAFF
TRBJ2-2 TRBV20-1 TRBD2 NA TGCAGTGCTAGTCCTTCTAGCGGGAGGGAGATTGGCGGGGAGCTGTTTTTT CSASPSSGREIGGELFF
TRBJ2-5 TRBV5-6 NA NA TGTGCCAGCAGCTTGCCGGGGAAGGTGGAGACCCAGTACTTC CASSLPGKVETQYF
TRBJ2-5 TRBV6-5 TRBD1 NA TGTGCCAGCAGGCTACAGGGGCAAGAGACCCAGTACTTC CASRLQGQETQYF
TRBJ2-1 TRBV2 NA NA TGTGCCAGCAGTGAAGCGCCAGGAACCTACAATGAGCAGTTCTTC CASSEAPGTYNEQFF
TRBJ1-5 TRBV19 NA NA TGTGCCAGTAGTATAGTAGGGGGGGGCAATCAGCCCCAGCATTTT CASSIVGGGNQPQHF
TRBJ1-6 TRBV7-9 TRBD1 NA TGTGCCAGCAGCTTAGTCGGAGGACAGGTTAATTCACCCCTCCACTTT CASSLVGGQVNSPLHF
TRBJ2-3 TRBV7-2 NA NA TGTGCCAGCAGCTTAGTGTCATCGGGGTTCACTAGCACAGATACGCAGTATTTT CASSLVSSGFTSTDTQYF
TRBJ2-2 TRBV7-6 NA NA TGTGCCAGCAGCTTACCGGGACTCGCGAACACCGGGGAGCTGTTTTTT CASSLPGLANTGELFF
TRBJ1-3 TRBV2 NA NA TGTGCCAGCAGTGAAATGGAGACAGTTTCATTCCCTGGAAACACCATATATTTT CASSEMETVSFPGNTIYF
TRBJ1-1 TRBV5-1 NA NA TGCGCCAGCAAAGCGGATTGGAACACTGAAGCTTTCTTT CASKADWNTEAFF
TRBJ1-6 TRBV4-1 NA NA TGCGCCAGCAGCCAAGACAGGGATAATTCACCCCTCCACTTT CASSQDRDNSPLHF
TRBJ2-3 TRBV5-1 TRBD1 NA TGCGCCAGCAGCTTGGGAGACAGGGCGATAGGGGACGGGACAGATACGCAGTATTTT CASSLGDRAIGDGTDTQYF
TRBJ2-2 TRBV10-3 NA few TGTGCCATCAGTCAAAGAAGCTTTTCCACCGGGGAGCTGTTTTTT CAISQRSFSTGELFF
TRBJ2-1 TRBV11-2 TRBD2 NA TGTGCCAGCAGCTTACGACTAGCGGGAGGTGATGAGCAGTTCTTC CASSLRLAGGDEQFF
TRBJ1-5 TRBV28 TRBD1 NA TGTGCCAGCAGTTTCGGGACAGCTTCCAATCAGCCCCAGCATTTT CASSFGTASNQPQHF
TRBJ1-2 TRBV27 NA NA TGTGCCAGCAGTTTAGACAGGTTTGGCTATGGCTACACCTTC CASSLDRFGYGYTF
TRBJ2-1 TRBV10-3 TRBD1 NA TGTGCCATCAGTGATGGGGACAGGGATGGGAATGAGCAGTTCTTC CAISDGDRDGNEQFF
TRBJ2-7 TRBV7-9 TRBD2 NA TGTGCCAGCAGCCGACTAGCGGATCACTCCTACGAGCAGTACTTC CASSRLADHSYEQYF
TRBJ1-4 TRBV6-5 TRBD1 NA TGTGCCAGCAGGGGACAGGACAGGGATGAAAAACTGTTTTTT CASRGQDRDEKLFF
TRBJ1-6 TRBV9 NA NA TGTGCCAGCAGCGTCGGGAGTGTCGTGTCACCCCTCCACTTT CASSVGSVVSPLHF
TRBJ1-4 TRBV4-1 NA NA TGCGCCAGCAGCCAAGATGAGCGCAGCGAAAAACTGTTTTTT CASSQDERSEKLFF
TRBJ1-4 TRBV3-1/TRBV3-2 NA once TGTGCCAGCAGCCGCGATGTGGGGAGGGCAACTAATGAAAAACTGTTTTTT CASSRDVGRATNEKLFF
TRBJ2-7 TRBV18 NA NA TGTGCCAGCTCACCACAGTTACAGGCGCACCCCTACGAGCAGTACTTC CASSPQLQAHPYEQYF
TRBJ2-7 TRBV7-9 TRBD1 few TGTGCCAGCAGCATGGGACAGGGGATTTCCTACGAGCAGTACTTC CASSMGQGISYEQYF
TRBJ2-2 TRBV10-3 TRBD1 NA TGTGCCATCAGGCTCGGGACAGGGGGCGCCAACACCGGGGAGCTGTTTTTT CAIRLGTGGANTGELFF
TRBJ2-1 TRBV24-1 NA NA TGTGCCACCGGCTCGCGGCGGGACTACAATGAGCAGTTCTTC CATGSRRDYNEQFF
TRBJ2-1 TRBV2 TRBD2 NA TGTGCCAGCACTCGACTAGCGGGAGAATACAATGAGCAGTTCTTC CASTRLAGEYNEQFF
TRBJ2-1 TRBV19 NA NA TGTGCCAGTAGTATCTGGGGACTCTACAATGAGCAGTTCTTC CASSIWGLYNEQFF
TRBJ1-2 TRBV10-3 NA NA TGTGCCATCAGATCCAACACCTATGGCTACACCTTC CAIRSNTYGYTF
TRBJ2-7 TRBV5-5 NA once TGTGCCAGCAGCTTGGGACAGCCCCTCGAGCAGTACTTC CASSLGQPLEQYF
TRBJ2-3 TRBV19 NA NA TGTGCCAGTAGTATGACATCTGGTCTACGCACAGATACGCAGTATTTT CASSMTSGLRTDTQYF
TRBJ2-5 TRBV10-1 TRBD2 NA TGCGCCAGCAGCCCCGGGACTAGCGGCATCCAAGAGACCCAGTACTTC CASSPGTSGIQETQYF
TRBJ1-1 TRBV2 TRBD1 NA TGTGCCAGCAGTCCAAACAGGGGCATGAACACTGAAGCTTTCTTT CASSPNRGMNTEAFF
TRBJ2-5 TRBV7-6 TRBD2 NA TGTGCCAGCAGCTTAGCTAGCGGGGGGGCCGAGACCCAGTACTTC CASSLASGGAETQYF
TRBJ2-1 TRBV6-2/TRBV6-3 TRBD1 NA TGTGCCAGCAGTTACCCAACCGGGACAGGGGGCTTAAGGACCTACAATGAGCAGTTCTTC CASSYPTGTGGLRTYNEQFF
TRBJ2-4 TRBV9 NA NA TGTGCCAGCAGCGGGAGCGGGCCTGAGGGGACCAAAAACATTCAGTACTTC CASSGSGPEGTKNIQYF
TRBJ1-2 TRBV6-6 NA NA TGTGCCAGCAGTCCGACCTCGGGCTATGGCTACACCTTC CASSPTSGYGYTF
TRBJ2-1 TRBV6-5 TRBD2 few TGTGCCAGCAGGGGCGGGAGGGACGCCTACAATGAGCAGTTCTTC CASRGGRDAYNEQFF
TRBJ2-7 TRBV6-5 TRBD1 NA TGTGCCAGCAGTCGACAGGGTTACGACGAGCAGTACTTC CASSRQGYDEQYF
TRBJ1-4 TRBV2 NA NA TGTGCCAGCAGGAGGGGGAACGAAAAACTGTTTTTT CASRRGNEKLFF
TRBJ2-5 TRBV18 NA NA TGTGCCAGCTCACCCGCCAACCGGGTCAGACAAGAGACCCAGTACTTC CASSPANRVRQETQYF
TRBJ1-3 TRBV7-3 TRBD1 few TGTGCCAGCAGCTTAACGGGACAGGGACGAAACACCATATATTTT CASSLTGQGRNTIYF
TRBJ2-3 TRBV5-1 NA NA TGCGCCAGCAGCCCAGAATCAGGCACAGATACGCAGTATTTT CASSPESGTDTQYF
TRBJ1-2 TRBV7-9 TRBD1 NA TGTGCCGGCCGGGACAGGGGTCATGGCTACACCTTC CAGRDRGHGYTF
TRBJ1-6 TRBV5-1 NA NA TGCGCCAGCAGCCGGGAAACAGGGAGTTTAGATTCACCCCTCCACTTT CASSRETGSLDSPLHF
TRBJ2-7 TRBV7-2 NA NA TGTGCCAGCAGCCCTTGGGGCGGAGACGACGAGCAGTACTTC CASSPWGGDDEQYF
TRBJ2-7 TRBV6-1 NA NA TGTGCCAGCAGTGAAGTGAGGGAGGTGGGCGAGCAGTACTTC CASSEVREVGEQYF
TRBJ2-7 TRBV6-2/TRBV6-3 NA NA TGTGCCAGCAGTCCCTATCAGGGGCTCTACGAGCAGTACTTC CASSPYQGLYEQYF
TRBJ1-1 TRBV19 TRBD1 NA TGTGCCAGTCGACAGGGGAGGACTGAAGCTTTCTTT CASRQGRTEAFF
TRBJ1-4 TRBV19 TRBD1 NA TGTGCCAGTAGTATAGATGCCGGGACAGGGGCCACTAATGAAAAACTGTTTTTT CASSIDAGTGATNEKLFF
TRBJ1-4 TRBV18 TRBD1 NA TGTGCCAGCTCAAGGACAGGGACAAGAACTAATGAAAAACTGTTTTTT CASSRTGTRTNEKLFF
TRBJ2-5 TRBV5-1 NA NA TGCGCCAGCAGCTCGACGGTTCCGGAGGCGGCCCAGTACTTC CASSSTVPEAAQYF
TRBJ2-3 TRBV5-1 NA NA TGCGCCAGCCGAATCTCCGGGAGCACAGATACGCAGTATTTT CASRISGSTDTQYF
TRBJ2-3 TRBV7-8 TRBD2 once TGTGCCAGCAGCTCACCTTCGCGGACTAGCGGGGGAGCAGATACGCAGTATTTT CASSSPSRTSGGADTQYF